Each of the 5 T cell receptor beta chains below was sequenced from the same sample in a study of tumor and adjacent non-tumor tissue in lung cancer. The template was RNA from unsorted bulk tissue. TCRbeta libraries were built with three rounds of nested PCR, modified from ARM-PCR. In TCRdb, the multiplex PCR reads were re-called with MiXCR into one record per CDR3 protein. The sample has around 210,000 distinct CDR3 sequences, around 71% seen once. What was sequenced was lung tumor tissue. The receptor set was obtained from a man aged 55 to 70 with non-small cell lung cancer.

The chain carries TRBV6-5 and TRBJ1-5; tentative D call: TRBD1 (5 bases). Germline V gene sequence: CDR1 MNHEY, CDR2 SVGAGI. The CDR3 loop spans 13 amino acids. Trimming removed 4 bases at V and 7 bases at J, with 11 bases between. Here the CDR3 reads CASSLGAQQPQHF. The CDR3 coding sequence is TGTGCCAGCAGTTTAGGGGCCCAACAGCCCCAGCATTTT.

This clonotype was observed a few times. The chain employs TRBV6-2 or TRBV6-3 and TRBJ1-5, with D maybe TRBD1 (6 bases). Germline assignment: CDR1 MNHEY and CDR2 SVGEGT. The length of the CDR3 is 15 residues. Deletions cut 3 bases from V and 4 bases from J, with 13 bases between. The CDR3 protein is CASSYPTGSNQPQHF. The CDR3 DNA sequence: TGTGCCAGCAGTTATCCAACAGGGAGTAATCAGCCCCAGCATTTT.

This clonotype was seen only once. The CDR3 does not close with the conserved phenylalanine or tryptophan, likely indicating a read error. The V call is TRBV6-1, the J call TRBJ2-7; 8 bases are a match to TRBD1. CDR3 size: 17 residues. Germline assignment: CDR1 MNHNS and CDR2 SASEGT. The CDR3 here is CASREVLTGTGNYEQYL. The DNA of the CDR3 is TGTGCCAGCAGAGAAGTTTTGACCGGGACAGGAAACTACGAGCAGTACCTC.

Regarding this clonotype: One junction end disagrees with the germline gene, perhaps due to a read error. The chain carries TRBV20-1 and TRBJ1-1, with no clear D. The CDR3 runs 14 residues. The germline V gene encodes CDR1 DFQATT and CDR2 SNEGSKA (reference sequence). The CDR3 DNA reads as TGCAGTGCTAGAGCGGGAAGGCCGAACACTGAAGTTTTCTTT. This encodes CSARAGRPNTEVFF.

Regarding this clonotype: Given a much more abundant clone one base away, this may be a read error. The chain couples TRBV12-3 or TRBV12-4 to TRBJ2-7; D remains ambiguous. V lost 5 bases and J lost 4, with 6 bases in between. The CDR3 length is 11 residues. CDR3 nucleotides: TGTGCCAGCAGTGCGACTTACGAGCAGTACTTC. It is translated as CASSATYEQYF.